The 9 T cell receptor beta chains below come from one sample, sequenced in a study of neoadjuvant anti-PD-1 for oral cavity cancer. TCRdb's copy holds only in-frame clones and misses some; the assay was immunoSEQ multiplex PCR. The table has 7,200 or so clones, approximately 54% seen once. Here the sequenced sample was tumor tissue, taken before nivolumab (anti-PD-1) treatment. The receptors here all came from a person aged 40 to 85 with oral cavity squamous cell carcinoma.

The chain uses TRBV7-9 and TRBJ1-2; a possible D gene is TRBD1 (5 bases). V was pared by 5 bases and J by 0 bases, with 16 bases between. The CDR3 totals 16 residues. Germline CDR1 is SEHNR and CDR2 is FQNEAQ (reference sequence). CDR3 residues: CASSTTGTSSNYGYTF. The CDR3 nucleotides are TGTGCCAGCAGCACCACAGGCACCAGCTCTAACTATGGCTACACCTTC.

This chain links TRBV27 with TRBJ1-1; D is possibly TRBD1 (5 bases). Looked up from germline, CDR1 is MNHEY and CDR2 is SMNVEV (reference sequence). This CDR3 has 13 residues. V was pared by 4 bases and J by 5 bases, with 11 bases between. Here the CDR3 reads CASSWGGRTEAFF. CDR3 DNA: TGTGCCAGCAGTTGGGGGGGTAGGACTGAAGCTTTCTTT.

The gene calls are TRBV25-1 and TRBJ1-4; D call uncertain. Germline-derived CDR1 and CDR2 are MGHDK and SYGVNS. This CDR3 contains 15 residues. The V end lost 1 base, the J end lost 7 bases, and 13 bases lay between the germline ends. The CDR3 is CASSESEGWGEKLFF. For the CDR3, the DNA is TGTGCCAGCAGTGAATCGGAGGGATGGGGTGAAAAACTGTTTTTT.

CDR3 region: CASSPGQGLPYEQYF. The CDR3 DNA reads TGTGCCAGTAGTCCGGGACAGGGGCTCCCCTACGAGCAGTACTTC. The genes are TRBV19 and TRBJ2-7; 10 bases are a match to TRBD1. Germline V CDR1 and CDR2: LNHDA, SQIVND (reference sequence). This CDR3 is 15 amino acids long. V dropped 5 bases and J dropped 2; count of bases not matched to a gene: 6.

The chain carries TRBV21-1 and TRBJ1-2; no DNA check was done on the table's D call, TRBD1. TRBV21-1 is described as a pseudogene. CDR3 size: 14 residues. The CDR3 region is CASTLTGSHYGYTF. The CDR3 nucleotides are TGTGCCAGCACCCTGACAGGGTCTCACTATGGCTACACCTTC.

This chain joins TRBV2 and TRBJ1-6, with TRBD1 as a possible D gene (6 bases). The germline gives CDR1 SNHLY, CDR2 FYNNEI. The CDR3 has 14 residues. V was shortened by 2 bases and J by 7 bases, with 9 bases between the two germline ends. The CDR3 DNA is TGTGCCAGCAGTGAAAGACAGGCCAATTCACCCCTCCACTTT. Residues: CASSERQANSPLHF.

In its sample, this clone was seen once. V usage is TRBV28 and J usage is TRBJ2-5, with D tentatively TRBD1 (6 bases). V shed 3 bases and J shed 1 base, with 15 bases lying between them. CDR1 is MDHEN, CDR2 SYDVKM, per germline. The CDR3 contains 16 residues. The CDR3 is CASSFTGHPSQETQYF. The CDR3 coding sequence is TGTGCCAGCAGTTTTACGGGACATCCAAGCCAAGAGACCCAGTACTTC. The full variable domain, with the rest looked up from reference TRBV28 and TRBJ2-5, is DVKVTQSSRYLVKRTGEKVFLECVQDMDHENMFWYRQDPGLGLRLIYFSYDVKMKEKGDIPEGYSVSREKKERFSLILESASTNQTSMYLCASSFTGHPSQETQYFGPGTRLLVL.

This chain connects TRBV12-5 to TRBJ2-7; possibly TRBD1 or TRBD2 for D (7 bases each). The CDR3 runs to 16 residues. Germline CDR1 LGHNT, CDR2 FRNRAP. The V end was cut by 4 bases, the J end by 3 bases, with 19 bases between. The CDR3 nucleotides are TGTGCTAGTGGTTCGTCTTCCAGGGGGGGAGGCTACGAGCAGTACTTC. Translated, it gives CASGSSSRGGGYEQYF. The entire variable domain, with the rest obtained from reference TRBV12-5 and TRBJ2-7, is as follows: DARVTQTPRHKVTEMGQEVTMRCQPILGHNTVFWYRQTMMQGLELLAYFRNRAPLDDSGMPKDRFSAEMPDATLATLKIQPSEPRDSAVYFCASGSSSRGGGYEQYFGPGTRLTVT.

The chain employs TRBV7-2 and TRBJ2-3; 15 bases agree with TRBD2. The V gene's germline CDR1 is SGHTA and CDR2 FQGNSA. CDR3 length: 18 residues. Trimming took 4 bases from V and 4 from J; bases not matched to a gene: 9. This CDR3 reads CASSYLRTSGGASDTQYF. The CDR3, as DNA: TGTGCCAGCAGCTACCTCCGGACTAGCGGGGGGGCGTCAGATACGCAGTATTTT.